The 28 T cell receptor beta chains below come from one sample, sequenced in a study of shared clonotypes between healthy human individuals. The assay was immunoSEQ multiplex PCR, and TCRdb's table has in-frame clones only and misses some. Among about 1.5 million clones listed, 95% to 99% were seen once. The sequenced sample consisted of naive CD4+ T cells sorted from blood. Subset of the sample: CD45RA+ positively selected. These TCRs come from a man under 40 in good health.

As regards this clone: Other DNA sequences within the sample encode an identical CDR3. V gene TRBV10-3 combines with J gene TRBJ1-1; D not certain. The V gene's germline CDR1 is ENHRY and CDR2 SYGVKD. Between the trimmed V and J ends, which lost 0 bases and 1 base, there was a span of 6 bases. The CDR3 is 14 residues long. The CDR3 DNA sequence: TGTGCCATCAGTGAGTCGGCGGGGAACACTGAAGCTTTCTTT. This encodes CAISESAGNTEAFF.

As regards this clone: At the DNA level, this CDR3 is encoded by other sequences in the same sample as well. The V call is TRBV29-1, the J call TRBJ2-1; TRBD2 aligns across 13 bases. Germline V lookup: CDR1 SQVTM, CDR2 ANQGSEA. The junction had 11 bases not matched to a gene; V was cut back by 3 bases and J by 9 bases. The CDR3 sequence is 16 residues long. CDR3 protein: CSVEGDLTSGRGEQFF. DNA of the CDR3: TGCAGCGTTGAGGGTGACTTAACTAGCGGGAGGGGTGAGCAGTTCTTC.

J is TRBJ2-7 and V is TRBV5-1, with a possible D match to TRBD2 (5 bases). V lost 0 bases and J 3 bases, leaving 10 bases between the germline ends. The CDR3 contains 14 residues. Germline V gene lookup returns CDR1 SGHRS and CDR2 YFSETQ. CDR3 amino acids: CASSLEDWNYEQYF. The CDR3 region has the DNA TGCGCCAGCAGCTTGGAGGACTGGAACTACGAGCAGTACTTC.

The chain carries TRBV4-3 and TRBJ2-7; 11 nucleotides align to TRBD2. This CDR3 is built from 19 residues. V lost 4 bases, J lost 1 base, and 15 bases stayed unmatched. Germline CDR1 LGHNA, CDR2 YSLEER. As DNA, the CDR3 is TGCGCCAGCAGCCGAATCGCGGCAACCGGGACTAGCGGATCCTACGAGCAGTACTTC. It is translated as CASSRIAATGTSGSYEQYF.

This chain connects TRBV6-5 to TRBJ2-3; D possibly uses TRBD1 or TRBD2 (5 bases each). The CDR3 spans 16 residues. Per the germline V gene, CDR1 is MNHEY and CDR2 is SVGAGI. Trimming removed 2 bases from V and 5 bases from J, with 17 bases in between. The CDR3 reads CASSYGVGTGIDTQYF. In DNA, the CDR3 is TGTGCCAGCAGTTACGGGGTTGGGACCGGGATAGATACGCAGTATTTT.

The chain employs TRBV5-6 and TRBJ1-2, with D unresolved. The germline V gene has CDR1 SGHDT and CDR2 YYEEEE. CDR3 size: 11 residues. The germline V and J ends were trimmed by 3 bases and 7 bases, with 7 bases remaining between them. CDR3: CASSSHGGYTF. The CDR3 region has the DNA TGTGCCAGCAGCTCCCATGGTGGCTACACCTTC.

This clone was recorded once. This chain links TRBV5-4 with TRBJ2-1; D gene unclear. The germline CDR1 and CDR2 sequences are SGHNT and YYREEE (reference sequence). Trimming took 0 bases from V and 6 from J, leaving 13 bases between them. This CDR3 has 15 amino acids. The CDR3 protein is CASSLEIVTSNEQFF. In nucleotides, the CDR3 is TGTGCCAGCAGCTTGGAAATCGTGACCAGCAATGAGCAGTTCTTC.

About this clone itself: Other nucleotide sequences in the sample specify the same CDR3. This rearrangement joins TRBV6-6 to TRBJ1-1; D is possibly TRBD1 (6 bases). Germline CDR1 reads MNHNY; CDR2 reads SVGAGI (reference sequence). The V end lost 2 bases, the J end lost 0 bases, and 7 bases lay between the germline ends. The CDR3 consists of 14 residues. The CDR3 DNA reads as TGTGCCAGCAGTTACGGGGGCATGAACACTGAAGCTTTCTTT. Protein: CASSYGGMNTEAFF.

The chain links TRBV9 to TRBJ2-1; 8 positions agree with TRBD2. Per the germline V gene, CDR1 is SGDLS and CDR2 is YYNGEE. The CDR3 extends over 15 amino acids. Unmatched junction bases numbered 8, after V lost 0 bases and J lost 9 bases. The CDR3 region is CASSVASSGRGEQFF. The CDR3 coding sequence is TGTGCCAGCAGCGTAGCTTCAAGCGGGAGAGGTGAGCAGTTCTTC.

This chain joins TRBV30 and TRBJ2-3; 8 bases match TRBD2. This CDR3 is built from 15 residues. After removal of 0 bases from V and 5 bases from J, the junction contained 7 bases not matched to a gene. CDR1 and CDR2 from the germline V gene are GTSNPN and SVGIG (reference sequence). The CDR3 protein is CAWSVQAGLVDTQYF. The CDR3 DNA reads as TGTGCCTGGAGTGTCCAAGCGGGACTAGTAGATACGCAGTATTTT.

The chain uses TRBV18 and TRBJ2-7; D perhaps matches TRBD2 (6 bases). Trimming stripped 3 bases from V and 3 bases from J, with 15 bases between. CDR3 length equals 15 residues. Germline V CDR1 and CDR2: KGHSH, LQKENI. CDR3 nucleotide sequence: TGTGCCAGCTCACCGAAGACTAGTTACCTCTACGAGCAGTACTTC. It encodes CASSPKTSYLYEQYF.

The CDR3 bases are TGTGCCAGCAGTTTTCGTATCCAAGAGACCCAGTACTTC. Its protein is CASSFRIQETQYF. The rearrangement uses TRBV6-5 and TRBJ2-5; D gene unclear. From germline, CDR1 is MNHEY and CDR2 SVGAGI. V shed 4 bases and J shed 1 base, with 7 bases lying between them. The CDR3 consists of 13 residues.

The chain recombines TRBV5-1 with TRBJ2-7; D remains unclear. The CDR3 totals 12 residues. Germline lookup yields CDR1 SGHRS and CDR2 YFSETQ. The germline V and J ends were trimmed by 0 bases and 3 bases, with 4 bases remaining between them. CDR3 in DNA: TGCGCCAGCAGCTTGGGATTCTACGAGCAGTACTTC. Residues: CASSLGFYEQYF.

This chain connects TRBV19 to TRBJ1-1; D unclear. In germline, CDR1 is LNHDA, CDR2 SQIVND (reference sequence). Between the trimmed V and J ends, which lost 1 base and 3 bases, there was a span of 9 bases. The CDR3 totals 14 residues. In DNA, the CDR3 is TGTGCCAGTAGTATAGTACCGGTGGACACTGAAGCTTTCTTT. Translation gives CASSIVPVDTEAFF.

This chain joins TRBV30 and TRBJ2-1; TRBD2 aligns across 8 bases. From germline, CDR1 is GTSNPN and CDR2 SVGIG (reference sequence). The CDR3 runs to 12 residues. The junction had 7 bases not matched to a gene; V was cut back by 5 bases and J by 10 bases. CDR3 sequence reads: CAWHREGLEQFF. The DNA for the CDR3 is TGTGCCTGGCACCGGGAGGGCTTGGAGCAGTTCTTC. The complete variable domain, with remaining parts taken from reference TRBV30 and TRBJ2-1, reads SQTIHQWPATLVQPVGSPLSLECTVEGTSNPNLYWYRQAAGRGLQLLFYSVGIGQISSEVPQNLSASRPQDRQFILSSKKLLLSDSGFYLCAWHREGLEQFFGPGTRLTVL.

The chain recombines TRBV4-1 with TRBJ1-5; D is undetermined. The length of the CDR3 is 15 residues. From germline, CDR1 is MGHRA and CDR2 YSYEKL. V lost 5 bases and J lost 5, with 16 bases in between. The CDR3 sequence: CASSAPGSGDQPQHF. Written as DNA, the CDR3 is TGCGCCAGCAGCGCTCCGGGGTCTGGGGATCAGCCCCAGCATTTT.

This chain's CDR3 is CATSRDRTKNTGELFF. CDR3 DNA: TGTGCCACCAGCAGAGATAGAACCAAGAACACCGGGGAGCTGTTTTTT. J is TRBJ2-2 and V is TRBV15; D is uncertain. Per germline, CDR1 LNHNV and CDR2 YYDKDF (reference sequence). V lost 0 bases to trimming and J lost 1 base, with 9 bases between them. The CDR3 contains 16 residues. The full variable domain, with the rest looked up from reference TRBV15 and TRBJ2-2, is DAMVIQNPRYQVTQFGKPVTLSCSQTLNHNVMYWYQQKSSQAPKLLFHYYDKDFNNEADTPDNFQSRRPNTSFCFLDIRSPGLGDTAMYLCATSRDRTKNTGELFFGEGSRLTVL.

V usage is TRBV30 and J usage is TRBJ2-3, with D possibly being TRBD1 (6 bases). The CDR3 runs to 13 residues. Germline lookup yields CDR1 GTSNPN and CDR2 SVGIG (reference sequence). V was trimmed by 3 bases and J by 7 bases, leaving 14 bases between them. The CDR3 DNA follows: TGTGCCTGGAGCCGGCAGGGGACCAATACGCAGTATTTT. This codes for CAWSRQGTNTQYF.

The V gene is TRBV27, the J gene TRBJ1-5; D possibly corresponds to TRBD1 (5 bases). V lost 6 bases, J lost 7 bases, and 28 bases lay in between. The germline CDR1 and CDR2 sequences are MNHEY and SMNVEV (reference sequence). This CDR3 comprises 18 residues. The chain's CDR3 is CASSSLALTLGGGQPQHF. The CDR3 DNA reads TGTGCCAGCAGCTCCCTCGCTTTAACTTTGGGGGGTGGACAGCCCCAGCATTTT.

The rearrangement links TRBV25-1 to TRBJ1-1; unclear D gene. This CDR3 region has 16 residues. Germline V gene data show CDR1 as MGHDK and CDR2 as SYGVNS. V dropped 0 bases and J dropped 7 bases, with 18 bases sitting between them. The CDR3 DNA follows: TGTGCCAGCAGTGAATACCCCCTAATTGGGAAGAGTGAAGCTTTCTTT. It is translated as CASSEYPLIGKSEAFF.

The chain couples TRBV2 to TRBJ2-7, with D tentatively TRBD2 (5 bases). Trimming took off 3 bases at V and 3 bases at J, with 6 bases between the two ends. There are 12 residues in the CDR3. Germline assignment: CDR1 SNHLY and CDR2 FYNNEI. The CDR3 loop is CASSEEVYEQYF. In DNA form, the CDR3 reads TGTGCCAGCAGTGAGGAGGTCTACGAGCAGTACTTC.

For this clone: The same CDR3 is also encoded by other DNA sequences in this sample. The chain combines TRBV20-1 with TRBJ2-7; D might be TRBD2 (5 bases). V was cut by 4 bases and J by 4 bases, with 8 bases left in between. The V gene's germline CDR1 is DFQATT and CDR2 SNEGSKA (reference sequence). The CDR3 is made up of 11 amino acids. The CDR3 sequence is CSATSGYEQYF. The CDR3 DNA follows: TGCAGTGCTACGTCGGGGTACGAGCAGTACTTC.

The chain joins TRBV14 to TRBJ2-7, with TRBD1 as a possible D gene (6 bases). The CDR3 sequence is 15 residues long. Germline CDR1 reads SGHDN; CDR2 reads FVKESK. Deletions cut 4 bases from V and 3 bases from J, with 16 bases between. CDR3 loop: CASSPKLGQLYEQYF. As DNA, the CDR3 is TGTGCCAGCAGCCCAAAGTTGGGACAACTCTACGAGCAGTACTTC.

This clone has just one count. This chain joins TRBV15 and TRBJ2-1, with 12 bases lining up with TRBD2. Trimming cost V 3 bases and J 7 bases; bases outside gene matches: 7. The length of the CDR3 is 16 residues. CDR1 and CDR2 from the germline V gene are LNHNV and YYDKDF (reference sequence). CDR3 amino acids: CATSRSPTSGSNEQFF. The CDR3 coding sequence is TGTGCCACCAGCAGGTCGCCGACTAGCGGGAGTAATGAGCAGTTCTTC. The full variable domain, in which reference TRBV15 and TRBJ2-1 provide the parts outside the CDR3, is DAMVIQNPRYQVTQFGKPVTLSCSQTLNHNVMYWYQQKSSQAPKLLFHYYDKDFNNEADTPDNFQSRRPNTSFCFLDIRSPGLGDTAMYLCATSRSPTSGSNEQFFGPGTRLTVL.

Points on this clone: The sample contains more than one DNA sequence encoding this CDR3. The chain is built from TRBV20-1 and TRBJ2-3; D uncertain. V was shortened by 5 bases and J by 4 bases, with 4 bases between the two germline ends. CDR3 length: 10 residues. Germline V gene sequence: CDR1 DFQATT, CDR2 SNEGSKA (reference sequence). CDR3 sequence reads: CSAGADTQYF. CDR3 bases: TGCAGTGCTGGGGCAGATACGCAGTATTTT.

The V call is TRBV5-1, the J call TRBJ2-7; 7 nucleotides line up with TRBD1. This CDR3 comprises 15 residues. The V gene's germline CDR1 is SGHRS and CDR2 YFSETQ. V dropped 4 bases and J dropped 4; count of bases not matched to a gene: 11. CDR3 DNA: TGCGCCAGCAGCCAAGAGGGCAGGGGGTTGTACGAGCAGTACTTC. Translating it yields CASSQEGRGLYEQYF.

The chain joins TRBV5-1 to TRBJ2-7, with 10 nucleotides matching TRBD2. V was pared by 1 base and J by 3 bases, with 13 bases of the junction left unmatched. The CDR3 extends over 18 amino acids. The germline V gene encodes CDR1 SGHRS and CDR2 YFSETQ. CDR3 in DNA: TGCGCCAGCAGCTTGCGCGCCCCCCTAGCGGGAGTATACTACGAGCAGTACTTC. This translates into CASSLRAPLAGVYYEQYF.

The chain is built from TRBV7-2 and TRBJ1-2; a possible D gene is TRBD1 (5 bases). CDR1 is SGHTA and CDR2 is FQGNSA in the germline V gene. With 6 bases removed from V and 1 base from J, the gap between germline ends came to 15 bases. The CDR3 has 15 residues. CDR3 region: CASRPDPGFNYGYTF. For the CDR3, the DNA is TGTGCCAGCAGACCCGACCCAGGGTTTAACTATGGCTACACCTTC.